This T cell receptor beta chain was profiled in a study of identical twins. J was trimmed by 2 bases and V by 2 bases; bases with no gene match: 2. The CDR3 contains 16 residues. Germline V CDR1 and CDR2: SGHRS, YFSETQ. This clonotype was detected many times. TCRdb itself ran the 5' RACE reads through MiXCR, one entry per CDR3 protein. The table has some 560,000 distinct CDR3 sequences, more than 9% seen once. The same data also contributed to another study, on yellow fever vaccine responses in identical twins.

Input material: PBMCs. The clonotype comes from a woman aged 18-30 years in good health. This chain connects TRBV5-1 to TRBJ2-3, with TRBD2 matching over 13 bases. The CDR3: CASSLTSGGATDTQYF. CDR3 coding DNA: TGCGCCAGCAGCTTAACTAGCGGGGGGGCCACAGATACGCAGTATTTT.